A selection of T cell receptor beta chains follows, all from one sample in a study of shared clonotypes between healthy human individuals. TCRdb's copy holds only in-frame clones and misses some; the assay was immunoSEQ multiplex PCR. The sample lists approximately 2,300,000 clones; roughly 90% were seen once. The sample was naive CD4+ T cells from PBMCs. These receptors came from a man aged 18 to 30 in good health. Some clones in this sample may be carry-over from other donors' samples. Each CDR3 is given with its conserved first and last residue. The order of the fields is D gene, V gene, J gene, clone size, CDR3 DNA, CDR3 protein. A D gene is named only where the DNA matches it firmly. The size field is filled for only some rows; it gives once, few, many or a size class.

D gene: TRBD1; V gene: TRBV5-1; J gene: TRBJ2-2; clone size: .; CDR3 DNA: TGCGCCAGCAGCCCCGGGACAGGGTCAGGGGGCACCGGGGAGCTGTTTTTT; CDR3 protein: CASSPGTGSGGTGELFF
D gene: .; V gene: TRBV5-1; J gene: TRBJ1-1; clone size: .; CDR3 DNA: TGCGCCAGCAGCTTGGGGCAGCCAAACACTGAAGCTTTCTTT; CDR3 protein: CASSLGQPNTEAFF
D gene: TRBD1; V gene: TRBV10-3; J gene: TRBJ2-7; clone size: .; CDR3 DNA: TGTGCCATCAGTGGGGGACAGGGAGAGCAGTACTTC; CDR3 protein: CAISGGQGEQYF
D gene: .; V gene: TRBV27; J gene: TRBJ2-5; clone size: .; CDR3 DNA: TGTGCCAGCAGTCCCAACCAAGAGACCCAGTACTTC; CDR3 protein: CASSPNQETQYF
D gene: TRBD2; V gene: TRBV6-6; J gene: TRBJ2-7; clone size: .; CDR3 DNA: TGTGCCAGCAGTTACTCCCAGCGGGAGGGCCCCGAGCAGTACTTC; CDR3 protein: CASSYSQREGPEQYF
D gene: .; V gene: TRBV6-5; J gene: TRBJ1-4; clone size: .; CDR3 DNA: TGTGCCACCGCTGCCGGGACCCCTGGAAAACTGTTTTTT; CDR3 protein: CATAAGTPGKLFF
D gene: .; V gene: TRBV6-6; J gene: TRBJ2-5; clone size: .; CDR3 DNA: TGTGCCAGCAGTCCTGGGCCGAGCGGGCAGTACTTC; CDR3 protein: CASSPGPSGQYF
D gene: .; V gene: TRBV10-3; J gene: TRBJ1-5; clone size: .; CDR3 DNA: TGTGCCATCAGTGTTGCAGGGGAAGATCAGCCCCAGCATTTT; CDR3 protein: CAISVAGEDQPQHF
D gene: TRBD1; V gene: TRBV19; J gene: TRBJ2-4; clone size: .; CDR3 DNA: TGTGCCAGTAGTCCCAGGGGGTTGGGGGTAGCCAAAAACATTCAGTACTTC; CDR3 protein: CASSPRGLGVAKNIQYF
D gene: .; V gene: TRBV6-5; J gene: TRBJ1-2; clone size: .; CDR3 DNA: TGTGCCAGCAGGGAACCGGGACTATCTGGCGGCTACACCTTC; CDR3 protein: CASREPGLSGGYTF
D gene: TRBD1; V gene: TRBV19; J gene: TRBJ1-2; clone size: .; CDR3 DNA: TGTGCCAGTAGTCCCCTGACAGGGGGCGGACGTGGCTACACCTTC; CDR3 protein: CASSPLTGGGRGYTF
D gene: TRBD2; V gene: TRBV11-3; J gene: TRBJ2-7; clone size: .; CDR3 DNA: TGTGCCAGCAGCTTATCGAGCGGGATGGCCGAGCAGTACTTC; CDR3 protein: CASSLSSGMAEQYF
D gene: TRBD1; V gene: TRBV13; J gene: TRBJ1-1; clone size: .; CDR3 DNA: TGTGCCAGCAGCTTAGACAGGCGCGTTACCGGGACAGGGTGGGCTTTCTTT; CDR3 protein: CASSLDRRVTGTGWAFF
D gene: TRBD1; V gene: TRBV5-1; J gene: TRBJ1-1; clone size: .; CDR3 DNA: TGCGCCAGCAGCCGGGACAGAGGGAACACTGAAGCTTTCTTT; CDR3 protein: CASSRDRGNTEAFF
D gene: .; V gene: TRBV5-1; J gene: TRBJ2-7; clone size: .; CDR3 DNA: TGCGCCAGCAGCCGCACTACCCAGGGCGTTAGCGGAACCTACGAGCAGTACTTC; CDR3 protein: CASSRTTQGVSGTYEQYF
D gene: .; V gene: TRBV28; J gene: TRBJ1-2; clone size: .; CDR3 DNA: TGTGCCACTCTCGGGGCTGTTGGCGGCTACACCTTC; CDR3 protein: CATLGAVGGYTF
D gene: TRBD1; V gene: TRBV18; J gene: TRBJ1-2; clone size: .; CDR3 DNA: TGTGCCAGCTCAGAAGACAGGGACCAGGGCTACACCTTC; CDR3 protein: CASSEDRDQGYTF
D gene: .; V gene: TRBV5-6; J gene: TRBJ1-2; clone size: .; CDR3 DNA: TGTGCCGGCAGCTTGGGTTCTGGCAAACTCGGATATGGCTACACCTTC; CDR3 protein: CAGSLGSGKLGYGYTF
D gene: TRBD1; V gene: TRBV6-5; J gene: TRBJ1-3; clone size: .; CDR3 DNA: TGTGCCAGCAGACCTACAGGGGGGAGAAACACCATATATTTT; CDR3 protein: CASRPTGGRNTIYF
D gene: TRBD2; V gene: TRBV5-4; J gene: TRBJ2-7; clone size: .; CDR3 DNA: TGTGCCAGCAGCTTGTTACTAGCGGGACTAACCGAGCAGTACTTC; CDR3 protein: CASSLLLAGLTEQYF
D gene: .; V gene: TRBV7-9; J gene: TRBJ2-5; clone size: .; CDR3 DNA: TGTGCCAGCAGCGCCCGGGTGGGACCACAAGAGACCCAGTACTTC; CDR3 protein: CASSARVGPQETQYF
D gene: .; V gene: TRBV10-2; J gene: TRBJ2-5; clone size: .; CDR3 DNA: TGCGCCAGCAGTGTCTCTACTCCCTGGGAGACCCAGTACTTC; CDR3 protein: CASSVSTPWETQYF
D gene: TRBD1; V gene: TRBV6-5; J gene: TRBJ1-5; clone size: .; CDR3 DNA: TGTGCCAGCAGTTTATACAGGGGAAGCAATCAGCCCCAGCATTTT; CDR3 protein: CASSLYRGSNQPQHF
D gene: TRBD2; V gene: TRBV7-3; J gene: TRBJ2-1; clone size: .; CDR3 DNA: TGTGCCAGCAGCCCGCGACTAGCGGGGGCGCGGGAGCAGTTCTTC; CDR3 protein: CASSPRLAGAREQFF
D gene: .; V gene: TRBV5-1; J gene: TRBJ2-1; clone size: .; CDR3 DNA: TGCGCCAGCAGCATGACAGCAGGGACGAATGAGCAGTTCTTC; CDR3 protein: CASSMTAGTNEQFF
D gene: .; V gene: TRBV7-3; J gene: TRBJ2-1; clone size: once; CDR3 DNA: TGTGCCAGCAGCTTAACAAGCTCCTACAATGAGCAGTTCTTC; CDR3 protein: CASSLTSSYNEQFF
D gene: TRBD1; V gene: TRBV2; J gene: TRBJ2-2; clone size: once; CDR3 DNA: TGTGCCAGCAGTCCCAGGGGGAAGAACACCGGGGAGCTGTTTTTT; CDR3 protein: CASSPRGKNTGELFF
D gene: .; V gene: TRBV7-3; J gene: TRBJ2-2; clone size: .; CDR3 DNA: TGTGCCAGCAGTCACCGGGACTCAGGGGCCGGGGAGCTGTTTTTT; CDR3 protein: CASSHRDSGAGELFF
D gene: .; V gene: TRBV4-3; J gene: TRBJ1-3; clone size: .; CDR3 DNA: TGCGCCAGCAGCCAGATGACAGACCCGGCTGGAAACACCATATATTTT; CDR3 protein: CASSQMTDPAGNTIYF
D gene: .; V gene: TRBV18; J gene: TRBJ2-7; clone size: .; CDR3 DNA: TGTGCCAGCTCACCCACAGACTCCTACGAGCAGTACTTC; CDR3 protein: CASSPTDSYEQYF
D gene: .; V gene: TRBV7-2; J gene: TRBJ1-5; clone size: once; CDR3 DNA: TGTGCCAGCAGCCTCAGGGGTGGGGGCAATCAGCCCCAGCATTTT; CDR3 protein: CASSLRGGGNQPQHF
D gene: .; V gene: TRBV6-6; J gene: TRBJ1-2; clone size: .; CDR3 DNA: TGTGCCAGCAGACAGACGGAATACTATGGCTACACCTTC; CDR3 protein: CASRQTEYYGYTF
D gene: .; V gene: TRBV7-2; J gene: TRBJ2-1; clone size: .; CDR3 DNA: TGTGCCAGCAGCCTTAACACTAGCCCCAATGAGCAGTTCTTC; CDR3 protein: CASSLNTSPNEQFF
D gene: .; V gene: TRBV7-9; J gene: TRBJ1-2; clone size: .; CDR3 DNA: TGTGCCAGCAGCGTCAGCGGGGTGGGGGCGTACTATGGCTACACCTTC; CDR3 protein: CASSVSGVGAYYGYTF
D gene: .; V gene: TRBV6-5; J gene: TRBJ1-1; clone size: .; CDR3 DNA: TGTGCCAGCAGTTACTCAATCGAGAGGACAGCGACGGCAGCTTTCTTT; CDR3 protein: CASSYSIERTATAAFF
D gene: TRBD2; V gene: TRBV27; J gene: TRBJ2-1; clone size: .; CDR3 DNA: TGTGCCTCCGGGAGGCACAATGAGCAGTTCTTC; CDR3 protein: CASGRHNEQFF
D gene: .; V gene: TRBV6-1; J gene: TRBJ1-5; clone size: .; CDR3 DNA: TGTGCCAGCAGGGAACCTGGACAGCTCAGAAATCAGCCCCAGCATTTT; CDR3 protein: CASREPGQLRNQPQHF
D gene: .; V gene: TRBV15; J gene: TRBJ2-3; clone size: .; CDR3 DNA: TGTGCCACCAGCAGAGATCAGTCCCCAGATACGCAGTATTTT; CDR3 protein: CATSRDQSPDTQYF
D gene: TRBD1; V gene: TRBV5-1; J gene: TRBJ2-5; clone size: .; CDR3 DNA: TGCGCCAGCAGCCCCCAAGGGGGCCGAGAGACCCAGTACTTC; CDR3 protein: CASSPQGGRETQYF
D gene: .; V gene: TRBV25-1; J gene: TRBJ2-1; clone size: .; CDR3 DNA: TGTGCCAGCAGTCGAGATGAGAGCGGGGACACCTACAATGAGCAGTTCTTC; CDR3 protein: CASSRDESGDTYNEQFF
D gene: TRBD1; V gene: TRBV7-2; J gene: TRBJ1-1; clone size: .; CDR3 DNA: TGTGCCAGCAGGGGACAGGGGTTGTTATTAGGGACTGAAGCTTTCTTT; CDR3 protein: CASRGQGLLLGTEAFF
D gene: .; V gene: TRBV18; J gene: TRBJ1-3; clone size: .; CDR3 DNA: TGTGCCAGCTCATTTGGTCCCCAGGTGGACACCATATATTTT; CDR3 protein: CASSFGPQVDTIYF
D gene: .; V gene: TRBV5-1; J gene: TRBJ2-2; clone size: .; CDR3 DNA: TGCGCCAGCAGCTTGCTGGGTTCCTCCGGGGAGCTGTTTTTT; CDR3 protein: CASSLLGSSGELFF
D gene: TRBD1; V gene: TRBV27; J gene: TRBJ2-7; clone size: .; CDR3 DNA: TGTGCCAGCAGCCGACAGGGTAGATCCTACGAGCAGTACTTC; CDR3 protein: CASSRQGRSYEQYF
D gene: .; V gene: TRBV7-9; J gene: TRBJ1-1; clone size: few; CDR3 DNA: TGTGCCAGCAGCCTGACAGTCGAAGCTTTCTTT; CDR3 protein: CASSLTVEAFF
D gene: TRBD2; V gene: TRBV11-1; J gene: TRBJ2-1; clone size: .; CDR3 DNA: TGTGCCAGCAGCGCGTATTATCCGAGCACTAGCGGGGCTTACAATGAGCAGTTCTTC; CDR3 protein: CASSAYYPSTSGAYNEQFF